Presented here are 12 T cell receptor beta chains from one specimen sequenced in a study of T cell responses to AZD1222 COVID-19 vaccine (TCRdb year 2021). The sample's time point label, in plain terms: baseline before first vaccination. Preparation of the library involved the immunoSEQ multiplex PCR assay. This immuneACCESS table, as held by TCRdb, lists in-frame sequences with V and J called but not all clones. Of the missing ones, under half trace to an unresolved V gene in checked studies; the others have no known cause. This sample holds some 130,000 clones; approximately 84% were observed only once. Clones ranked in the top ten supply 20% to 25% of the sample. Here the sequenced sample was peripheral blood, taken on day 0 of AZD1222 vaccination. These receptors originate from an adult in good health.

The V call is TRBV10-1, the J call TRBJ2-7; D possibly corresponds to TRBD2 (6 bases). The length of the CDR3 is 15 residues. Germline V gene data show CDR1 as WNHNN and CDR2 as SYGVQD (reference sequence). With 3 bases removed from V and 4 bases from J, the gap between germline ends came to 16 bases. CDR3 sequence (DNA): TGCGCCAGCAGTGATGGGGGGAAAGGGACGTACGAGCAGTACTTC. Translating gives CASSDGGKGTYEQYF.

The chain employs TRBV6-6 and TRBJ2-7; D gene ambiguous. V lost 4 bases, J lost 3 bases, and 7 bases lay in between. CDR1 is MNHNY and CDR2 is SVGAGI in the germline V gene (reference sequence). The CDR3 runs to 12 residues. The CDR3 here is CASSSESYEQYF. The CDR3 DNA reads as TGTGCCAGCAGTTCCGAGAGCTACGAGCAGTACTTC.

The chain employs TRBV21-1 and TRBJ1-2. TRBV21-1 is deemed a pseudogene. This CDR3 has 16 residues. The CDR3 nucleotides read TGTGCCAGCAGCAAAAAGGGACCGATGCCTTACTATGGCTACACCTTC. Protein product: CASSKKGPMPYYGYTF.

This clone has just one count. The CDR3 region is CASPPAVNTEAFF. The CDR3 DNA follows: TGTGCGAGTCCACCGGCGGTGAACACTGAAGCTTTCTTT. This sequence joins TRBV7-9 and TRBJ1-1; no definite D call. Looked up from germline, CDR1 is SEHNR and CDR2 is FQNEAQ (reference sequence). The CDR3 consists of 13 residues.

The chain links TRBV6-5 to TRBJ2-7; D is ambiguous. Trimming cost V 2 bases and J 0 bases, with 5 bases left between them. The germline gives CDR1 MNHEY, CDR2 SVGAGI. There are 13 residues in the CDR3. The CDR3 bases are TGTGCCAGCAGTTACGCAGTCTCCTACGAGCAGTACTTC. Amino acid sequence: CASSYAVSYEQYF.

V and J are TRBV4-2 and TRBJ1-2, with D possibly matching TRBD1 (5 bases). This CDR3 has 14 amino acids. Germline-derived CDR1 and CDR2 are LGHNA and YNFKEQ. Trimming left V 0 bases short and J 14 bases short, with 19 bases between. The CDR3 is CASSQDWARGRATF. As DNA, the CDR3 is TGTGCCAGCAGCCAAGATTGGGCAAGGGGACGGGCGACCTTC.

The rearrangement uses TRBV24-1 and TRBJ1-1; D remains unclear. Germline loops: CDR1 KGHDR, CDR2 SFDVKD. V lost 3 bases and J 3 bases, leaving 4 bases between the germline ends. The CDR3 is made up of 12 amino acids. The CDR3 protein is CATSDRYTEAFF. DNA for the CDR3: TGTGCCACCAGTGATAGGTACACTGAAGCTTTCTTT.

The chain is built from TRBV19 and TRBJ1-1; D gene unclear. CDR3 length equals 14 residues. Trimming cost V 5 bases and J 8 bases, with 18 bases left between them. Germline-derived CDR1 and CDR2 are LNHDA and SQIVND (reference sequence). The CDR3, as DNA: TGTGCCAGTAGTTTATCCCCTCGGGGAACCGAAGCTTTCTTT. This sequence encodes CASSLSPRGTEAFF.

The chain has TRBV3-1 (or the pseudogene TRBV3-2) and TRBJ1-1, with 8 bases matching TRBD1. J was trimmed by 10 bases and V by 10 bases; bases with no gene match: 8. CDR1 and CDR2 (germline): LGHDT, YNNKEL (reference sequence). The CDR3 is 11 residues long. The CDR3 protein is CATTDRGAAFF. As DNA, the CDR3 is TGTGCCACGACCGACAGGGGCGCAGCTTTCTTT.

The chain has TRBV30 and TRBJ1-5; 10 bases fit TRBD1. V trimming: 5 bases; J trimming: 4 bases; junction bases outside the gene matches: 8. Germline loops: CDR1 GTSNPN, CDR2 SVGIG (reference sequence). CDR3 length equals 15 residues. The CDR3 spells CAWCEGTGANQPQHF. CDR3 nucleotide sequence: TGTGCCTGGTGCGAAGGGACAGGGGCAAATCAGCCCCAGCATTTT.

The gene calls are TRBV7-3 and TRBJ2-5; TRBD1 is a possible D gene (6 bases). The V gene's germline CDR1 is SGHTA and CDR2 FQGTGA. This CDR3 comprises 14 residues. V gave up 4 bases and J gave up 5 bases, with 14 bases separating them. For the CDR3, the DNA is TGTGCCAGCAGCTCAACAGGGCCCCCGGAGACCCAGTACTTC. It specifies CASSSTGPPETQYF.

This chain uses TRBV18 with TRBJ1-2; D unclear. Germline V CDR1 and CDR2: KGHSH, LQKENI. V shed 6 bases and J shed 2 bases, with 19 bases lying between them. CDR3 length: 16 amino acids. CDR3 sequence: CASSFEGGRRNYGYTF. CDR3 sequence (DNA): TGTGCCAGCTCTTTCGAGGGAGGGCGACGGAACTATGGCTACACCTTC.